What follows are 32 T cell receptor beta chains derived from one specimen sequenced in a study of blood T cells in healthy people across ages. A second about 7 to 12 cycle PCR used barcoded and J-beta primers. TCRdb passed the 5' RACE reads through MiXCR, listing each CDR3 protein once. Of about a million distinct CDR3 sequences listed, roughly 47% were seen once; the top ten hold about 20%. The specimen sequenced was blood. The receptors come from a woman aged 60 to 75 in good health.

The chain joins TRBV24-1 to TRBJ2-3; TRBD1 or TRBD2 may be the D gene (5 bases each). The CDR3 is made up of 15 amino acids. Germline V gene sequence: CDR1 KGHDR, CDR2 SFDVKD. The V and J ends lost 2 bases and 5 bases respectively, with 13 bases between them. CDR3 sequence reads: CATSDSGRAGDTQYF. CDR3 sequence (DNA): TGTGCCACCAGTGATTCGGGCAGGGCGGGAGATACGCAGTATTTT.

This rearrangement joins TRBV15 to TRBJ2-3, with 7 bases aligning to TRBD2. The CDR3 runs 16 residues. Germline assignment: CDR1 LNHNV and CDR2 YYDKDF (reference sequence). V dropped 5 bases and J dropped 1; count of bases not matched to a gene: 9. The DNA for the CDR3 is TGTGCCACCAGCGGGTGGGAGGGCCGAGGCACAGATACGCAGTATTTT. Protein sequence: CATSGWEGRGTDTQYF.

In this sample, this clonotype turned up a few times. The chain combines TRBV20-1 with TRBJ2-7; 10 bases are a match to TRBD2. CDR1 is DFQATT, CDR2 SNEGSKA, per germline (reference sequence). Trimming took 4 bases from V and 2 from J; bases not matched to a gene: 5. The CDR3 sequence is 14 residues long. The CDR3, as DNA: TGCAGTGCTAATAGCGGGAGGCGGACCTACGAGCAGTACTTC. This sequence encodes CSANSGRRTYEQYF.

This chain links TRBV15 with TRBJ2-7; 11 bases agree with TRBD2. The CDR3 has 16 amino acids. Germline CDR1 and CDR2: LNHNV and YYDKDF (reference sequence). With V trimmed by 1 base and J by 3 bases, 5 bases remained unmatched. The CDR3, as DNA: TGTGCCACCAGCAGAGTACCGGGACTAGCGGTCTACGAGCAGTACTTC. Translation gives CATSRVPGLAVYEQYF.

The chain employs TRBV14 and TRBJ2-2; D gene ambiguous. V was trimmed by 1 base and J by 5 bases, leaving 11 bases between them. CDR1 SGHDN and CDR2 FVKESK come from the germline V gene. The CDR3 is 15 residues long. This chain's CDR3 is CASSQVTCSTGELFF. CDR3 DNA sequence: TGTGCCAGCAGCCAAGTCACATGCAGTACCGGGGAGCTGTTTTTT.

This clonotype appeared a few times. The rearrangement links TRBV28 to TRBJ2-1, with unresolved D. Trimming stripped 6 bases from V and 4 bases from J, with 13 bases between. Germline values: CDR1 MDHEN, CDR2 SYDVKM. The CDR3 is made up of 14 amino acids. The chain's CDR3 is CASSPGSTYNEQFF. CDR3 nucleotides: TGTGCCAGCAGCCCCGGGTCAACTTACAATGAGCAGTTCTTC. Drawing the rest from reference TRBV28 and TRBJ2-1, the complete variable domain is DVKVTQSSRYLVKRTGEKVFLECVQDMDHENMFWYRQDPGLGLRLIYFSYDVKMKEKGDIPEGYSVSREKKERFSLILESASTNQTSMYLCASSPGSTYNEQFFGPGTRLTVL.

V and J are TRBV4-1 and TRBJ1-4; perhaps TRBD1 as D (5 bases). CDR1 is MGHRA, CDR2 YSYEKL, per germline. There are 15 residues in the CDR3. Deletions cut 4 bases from V and 4 bases from J, with 13 bases between. Here the CDR3 reads CASSPAWGVNEKLFF. CDR3 DNA sequence: TGCGCCAGCAGCCCCGCGTGGGGGGTTAATGAAAAACTGTTTTTT.

The chain recombines TRBV12-3 or TRBV12-4 with TRBJ2-1, with 15 bases that match TRBD2. The CDR3 spans 13 residues. The ends lost 10 bases at V and 10 bases at J; junction bases unmatched: 5. The DNA of the CDR3 is TGTGCCACAGGACTAGCGGGAGGGTGGGAGCAGTTCTTC. It codes for CATGLAGGWEQFF.

This clonotype was counted between two and nine times. The V call is TRBV4-2, the J call TRBJ1-4; D unclear. V was clipped by 0 bases and J by 8 bases, with 7 bases between them. CDR1 is LGHNA, CDR2 YNFKEQ, per germline. This CDR3 is 13 amino acids long. The CDR3 DNA follows: TGTGCCAGCAGCCAAGATCGTTGGGAAAAACTGTTTTTT. Amino acids: CASSQDRWEKLFF.

This clonotype has a single count. The rearrangement links TRBV24-1 to TRBJ2-3; D ambiguous. Germline loops: CDR1 KGHDR, CDR2 SFDVKD. Trimming pared 9 bases from V and 2 bases from J, leaving 11 bases between. This CDR3 contains 13 residues. CDR3 sequence: CATEVADTDTQYF. CDR3 nucleotides: TGTGCCACCGAGGTTGCGGACACAGATACGCAGTATTTT.

The genes are TRBV7-9 and TRBJ2-5; D call uncertain. V gave up 4 bases and J gave up 1 base, with 7 bases separating them. This CDR3 contains 13 residues. Per germline, CDR1 SEHNR and CDR2 FQNEAQ (reference sequence). The CDR3 loop reads CASSSDGQETQYF. The CDR3 DNA sequence: TGTGCCAGCAGCTCAGACGGCCAAGAGACCCAGTACTTC. Combining the CDR3 with reference TRBV7-9 and TRBJ2-5 gives the whole variable domain DTGVSQNPRHKITKRGQNVTFRCDPISEHNRLYWYRQTLGQGPEFLTYFQNEAQLEKSRLLSDRFSAERPKGSFSTLEIQRTEQGDSAMYLCASSSDGQETQYFGPGTRLLVL.

This clonotype was counted between two and nine times. This sequence joins TRBV29-1 and TRBJ2-1, with D maybe TRBD2 (5 bases). Trimming removed 7 bases at V and 10 bases at J, with 11 bases between. CDR3 length: 10 amino acids. Germline CDR1 SQVTM, CDR2 ANQGSEA. DNA of the CDR3: TGCAGCGCCTTTTCGGGGGAGCAGTTCTTC. This encodes CSAFSGEQFF.

This sequence joins TRBV29-1 and TRBJ1-5; D perhaps matches TRBD1 (6 bases). This CDR3 has 12 amino acids. Trimming pared 6 bases from V and 2 bases from J, leaving 8 bases between. From germline, CDR1 is SQVTM and CDR2 ANQGSEA. The CDR3 spells CSVRQGNQPQHF. The CDR3 nucleotides read TGCAGCGTCCGACAGGGCAATCAGCCCCAGCATTTT.

The chain combines TRBV5-1 with TRBJ2-7, with 7 bases aligning to TRBD1. The J segment lost 0 bases and the V segment lost 4 bases, leaving 13 bases of the junction unmatched. CDR1 and CDR2 from the germline V gene are SGHRS and YFSETQ. The CDR3 runs 17 residues. CDR3 region: CASSINRQGKSSYEQYF. CDR3 bases: TGCGCCAGCAGCATAAATCGACAGGGCAAGAGCTCCTACGAGCAGTACTTC.

This chain links TRBV20-1 with TRBJ2-2, with 10 bases that match TRBD2. Germline CDR1 is DFQATT and CDR2 is SNEGSKA (reference sequence). The CDR3 is 15 amino acids. The junction had 8 bases not matched to a gene; V was cut back by 6 bases and J by 4 bases. The CDR3 DNA sequence: TGCAGTGCAATCAGCGGGAGGGTGGCCACCGGGGAGCTGTTTTTT. Protein product: CSAISGRVATGELFF.

This chain links TRBV20-1 with TRBJ2-3, with D possibly being TRBD2 (5 bases). Germline V gene data show CDR1 as DFQATT and CDR2 as SNEGSKA (reference sequence). The CDR3 has 13 amino acids. The CDR3 loop is CSSEGQSTDTQYF. CDR3 nucleotides: TGCAGCTCCGAGGGTCAGAGCACAGATACGCAGTATTTT.

The chain recombines TRBV4-1 with TRBJ2-7; D remains ambiguous. With 0 bases removed from V and 3 bases from J, the gap between germline ends came to 9 bases. The V gene's germline CDR1 is MGHRA and CDR2 YSYEKL. CDR3 length: 14 amino acids. DNA for the CDR3: TGCGCCAGCAGCCAAGATTCCGCGTTCTACGAGCAGTACTTC. This sequence encodes CASSQDSAFYEQYF.

The chain links TRBV28 to TRBJ2-5, with a tentative D call TRBD1 (6 bases). V lost 3 bases and J lost 4, with 15 bases in between. In germline, CDR1 is MDHEN, CDR2 SYDVKM. The CDR3 covers 15 residues. Here the CDR3 DNA reads TGTGCCAGCAGTTTTTGGGGGCGCCGGTCAGAGACCCAGTACTTC. It translates to CASSFWGRRSETQYF.

This clonotype came up many times. J is TRBJ2-5 and V is TRBV29-1; D is tentatively TRBD1 or TRBD2 (5 bases each). The germline gives CDR1 SQVTM, CDR2 ANQGSEA. Trimming shortened V by 8 bases and J by 0 bases, and 16 bases separated the two germline ends. This CDR3 comprises 14 residues. CDR3 bases: TGCAGCACCCGGGACGGTTGGTACCAAGAGACCCAGTACTTC. As protein: CSTRDGWYQETQYF. The full variable domain, in which reference TRBV29-1 and TRBJ2-5 provide the parts outside the CDR3, is SAVISQKPSRDICQRGTSLTIQCQVDSQVTMMFWYRQQPGQSLTLIATANQGSEATYESGFVIDKFPISRPNLTFSTLTVSNMSPEDSSIYLCSTRDGWYQETQYFGPGTRLLVL.

In regard to this clonotype: One end of the junction varies from germline; a read error may be responsible. V gene TRBV18 combines with J gene TRBJ2-4, with D perhaps matching TRBD2 (5 bases). In germline, CDR1 is KGHSH, CDR2 LQKENI. The CDR3 contains 15 residues. The CDR3 loop is CACSPRGRPKNIQYF. In DNA form, the CDR3 reads TGTGCCTGCTCACCACGAGGGCGCCCCAAAAACATTCAGTACTTC. Filled out from reference TRBV18 and TRBJ2-4, the complete variable domain reads NAGVMQNPRHLVRRRGQEARLRCSPMKGHSHVYWYRQLPEEGLKFMVYLQKENIIDESGMPKERFSAEFPKEGPSILRIQQVVRGDSAAYFCACSPRGRPKNIQYFGAGTRLSVL.

For the CDR3, the DNA is TGCAGTGCTAGAGAGGGGGTGGGACAGGGGAAAAAAAACATTCAGTACTTC. This gives the protein CSAREGVGQGKKNIQYF. V and J are TRBV20-1 and TRBJ2-4; 10 bases align to TRBD1. The germline V gene has CDR1 DFQATT and CDR2 SNEGSKA (reference sequence). This CDR3 is 17 amino acids long. With V trimmed by 0 bases and J by 4 bases, 9 bases remained unmatched.

This clonotype turned up a few times. V gene TRBV12-3 or TRBV12-4 combines with J gene TRBJ2-1, with 15 bases aligning to TRBD2. CDR3 length: 14 residues. J lost 10 bases, V lost 6 bases, and 4 bases had no gene match. CDR3 bases: TGTGCCAGCAGCCAGGGACTAGCGGGAGGAGAGCAGTTCTTC. Amino acid sequence: CASSQGLAGGEQFF.

The chain recombines TRBV11-2 with TRBJ2-5; 15 positions match TRBD2. Judging by the DNA end, TRBJ2-7 fits better; the J call may be wrong. Germline loops: CDR1 SGHAT, CDR2 FQNNGV. The CDR3 consists of 15 residues. In DNA, the CDR3 is TGTGCCAGCAGCCCTCCGGGACTAGCGGGAGGCGAGCAGTACTTC. This encodes CASSPPGLAGGEQYF.

The J gene is TRBJ2-5, the V gene TRBV3-1; unclear D gene. Germline loops: CDR1 LGHDT, CDR2 YNNKEL (reference sequence). Trimming left V 4 bases short and J 0 bases short, with 9 bases between. The CDR3 contains 14 residues. The CDR3 nucleotides are TGTGCCAGCAGCCCGGTCGGTTACCAAGAGACCCAGTACTTC. Its protein product is CASSPVGYQETQYF.

V usage is TRBV20-1 and J usage is TRBJ2-5; no clear D gene. Judging by the DNA end, TRBJ2-7 fits better; the J call may be wrong. CDR1 and CDR2 (germline): DFQATT, SNEGSKA (reference sequence). The CDR3 is made up of 13 amino acids. The CDR3 DNA reads as TGCAGTGCCCGTACAGAGTACCCCCACGAGCAGTACTTC. Encoded protein: CSARTEYPHEQYF.

This clonotype was found a few times. The CDR3 sequence: CASSLRSSGMETQYF. The CDR3 DNA reads as TGTGCCAGCAGCTTAAGGTCTAGCGGGATGGAGACCCAGTACTTC. The rearrangement joins TRBV7-6 to TRBJ2-5; 9 nucleotides match TRBD2. The V gene end was trimmed by 2 bases and the J gene end by 5 bases; junction bases not matched to a gene: 6. The length of the CDR3 is 15 residues. The germline gives CDR1 SGHVS, CDR2 FNYEAQ.

The chain couples TRBV5-1 to TRBJ2-7; TRBD1 agrees at 9 bases. The CDR3 consists of 15 residues. V lost 4 bases and J lost 3; bases outside the gene matches: 8. Germline assignment: CDR1 SGHRS and CDR2 YFSETQ. CDR3 bases: TGCGCCAGCAGCACAGGGGGCGGGGGTTACTACGAGCAGTACTTC. It is translated as CASSTGGGGYYEQYF.

This clonotype showed up just a few times. The chain is built from TRBV28 and TRBJ2-1, with 8 bases fitting TRBD2. V lost 5 bases to trimming and J lost 7 bases; unmatched junction nucleotides: 10. This CDR3 has 15 amino acids. The V gene's germline CDR1 is MDHEN and CDR2 SYDVKM. The CDR3 sequence is CASSGLAGPVNEQFF. CDR3 nucleotides: TGTGCCAGCAGTGGTCTAGCGGGCCCGGTTAATGAGCAGTTCTTC. The entire variable domain, with the rest obtained from reference TRBV28 and TRBJ2-1, is as follows: DVKVTQSSRYLVKRTGEKVFLECVQDMDHENMFWYRQDPGLGLRLIYFSYDVKMKEKGDIPEGYSVSREKKERFSLILESASTNQTSMYLCASSGLAGPVNEQFFGPGTRLTVL.

This chain connects TRBV7-2 to TRBJ2-3; 9 bases fit TRBD2. Germline-derived CDR1 and CDR2 are SGHTA and FQGNSA. V lost 2 bases and J lost 4; bases outside the gene matches: 7. The CDR3 totals 16 residues. This chain's CDR3 is CTSSLNGGRAADTQYF. The CDR3 DNA reads TGTACCAGCAGCTTAAATGGCGGGAGGGCCGCAGATACGCAGTATTTT.

This chain joins TRBV12-3 or TRBV12-4 and TRBJ2-2; no clear D. The CDR3 loop spans 15 amino acids. V lost 3 bases, J lost 0 bases, and 8 bases lay in between. CDR3 amino acids: CASSLLAPNTGELFF. The CDR3 coding sequence is TGTGCCAGCAGTTTGTTAGCACCGAACACCGGGGAGCTGTTTTTT.

The chain employs TRBV20-1 and TRBJ2-1; 9 positions match TRBD2. V shed 5 bases and J 10 bases; nucleotides not matched to a gene: 9. The V gene's germline CDR1 is DFQATT and CDR2 SNEGSKA (reference sequence). The CDR3 runs 13 residues. The CDR3 reads CSAVAGEGKEQFF. The CDR3 DNA is TGCAGTGCTGTAGCGGGAGAGGGGAAGGAGCAGTTCTTC.

The chain uses TRBV5-1 and TRBJ2-3; TRBD1 or TRBD2 may be the D gene (6 bases each). The CDR3 is made up of 15 amino acids. V was shortened by 3 bases and J by 6 bases, with 17 bases between the two germline ends. Per the germline V gene, CDR1 is SGHRS and CDR2 is YFSETQ. The CDR3, as DNA: TGCGCCAGCAGCTCTACAGGGAGGACACACGATACGCAGTATTTT. It encodes CASSSTGRTHDTQYF.